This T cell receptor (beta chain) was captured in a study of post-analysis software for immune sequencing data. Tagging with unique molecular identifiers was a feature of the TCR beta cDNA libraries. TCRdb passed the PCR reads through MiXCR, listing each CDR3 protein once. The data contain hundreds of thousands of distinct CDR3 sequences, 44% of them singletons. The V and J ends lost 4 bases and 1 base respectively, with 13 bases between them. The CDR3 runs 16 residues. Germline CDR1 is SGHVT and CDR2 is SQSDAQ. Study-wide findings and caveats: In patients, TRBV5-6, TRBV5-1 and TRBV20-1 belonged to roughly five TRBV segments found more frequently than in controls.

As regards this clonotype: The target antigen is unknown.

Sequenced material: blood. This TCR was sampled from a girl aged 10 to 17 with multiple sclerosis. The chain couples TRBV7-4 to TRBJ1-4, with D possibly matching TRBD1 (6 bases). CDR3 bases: TGTGCCAGCAGCTCTAAAGGGGGACGAACTAATGAAAAACTGTTTTTT. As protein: CASSSKGGRTNEKLFF.